These T cell receptor beta chains were read from a single sample in a study of Ad26.COV2.S vaccination and SARS-CoV-2 variants. Libraries were prepared by immunoSEQ multiplex PCR; TCRdb keeps only in-frame clonotypes and omits some of them. The sample holds about 350,000 clones, around 84% seen once. This specimen consisted of peripheral blood, obtained in a trial of Ad26.COV2.S vaccine versus placebo. Receptors originate from a person between 18 and 60 years old who received the Ad26.COV2.S COVID-19 vaccine or a placebo. Each CDR3 is given with its conserved first and last residue. D genes are given only for firm matches. Some rows have no size entry. The others give once, few or many, or a class for an expanded clone.

CDR3 length,D gene,clone size,J gene,V gene,CDR3 DNA,CDR3 protein
19,NA,NA,TRBJ1-5,TRBV7-2,TGTGCCAGCAGCTCTAACTTCGGACGGAACCAGTATAGCAATCAGCCCCAGCATTTT,CASSSNFGRNQYSNQPQHF
15,TRBD2,NA,TRBJ2-1,TRBV11-3,TGTGCCAGCAGCTTAGGGGGTCGGGAGGCCAATGAGCAGTTCTTC,CASSLGGREANEQFF
15,NA,NA,TRBJ2-1,TRBV3-1/TRBV3-2,TGTGCCAGCAGCCGCGGGCGGGAAGTTGGAAATGAGCAGTTCTTC,CASSRGREVGNEQFF
15,NA,NA,TRBJ1-1,TRBV4-2,TGTGCCAGCAGCCAAGACGGGGGGATGAACACTGAAGCTTTCTTT,CASSQDGGMNTEAFF
16,NA,NA,TRBJ1-1,TRBV6-5,TGTGCCAGCAGCTACAACAAACTCAGAGTCTGGACTGAAGCTTTCTTT,CASSYNKLRVWTEAFF
13,NA,NA,TRBJ2-5,TRBV6-1,TGTGCCAGCAGTGAAGAGGCCCTAGAGACCCAGTACTTC,CASSEEALETQYF
14,TRBD1,few,TRBJ1-1,TRBV19,TGTGCCAGTGGGACAGGAATCATGAACACTGAAGCTTTCTTT,CASGTGIMNTEAFF
13,TRBD2,NA,TRBJ2-1,TRBV18,TGTGCCAGCTCTACCAATAGCGGGGAGGGGGAGTTCTTC,CASSTNSGEGEFF
13,NA,once,TRBJ2-7,TRBV5-5,TGTGCCAGCAGCTTGCAGGGTCTCGCCGAGCAGTACTTC,CASSLQGLAEQYF
13,NA,NA,TRBJ1-2,TRBV6-6,TGTGCCAGCAGTTCGACAGGACTTTATGGCTACACCTTC,CASSSTGLYGYTF
14,TRBD2,NA,TRBJ2-1,TRBV14,TGTGCCAGCAACCTAGCGGGGGTCTACAATGAGCAGTTCTTC,CASNLAGVYNEQFF
15,NA,NA,TRBJ2-1,TRBV4-3,TGCGCCAGCAGCCAAGATCCAGGAGTCCGTGGTGAGCAGTTCTTC,CASSQDPGVRGEQFF
16,NA,NA,TRBJ1-4,TRBV5-6,TGTGCCAGCAGCTTGCAGAAGGTTCGGGCTAATGAAAAACTGTTTTTT,CASSLQKVRANEKLFF
15,NA,NA,TRBJ2-1,TRBV28,TGTGCCAGCAGTTTAATGGCTAGGGTTTACAATGAGCAGTTCTTC,CASSLMARVYNEQFF
16,NA,NA,TRBJ2-5,TRBV27,TGTGCCAGCAGTTTATCGCGCGGGGGCAGCCAAGAGACCCAGTACTTC,CASSLSRGGSQETQYF
16,NA,once,TRBJ1-5,TRBV4-1,TGCGCCAGCAGCCAAGATCAGGGTGTGGGCAATCAGCCCCAGCATTTT,CASSQDQGVGNQPQHF
15,TRBD1,once,TRBJ2-5,TRBV5-8,TGTGCCAGCAGCCATGACAGGGTTTCGAAAGAGACCCAGTACTTC,CASSHDRVSKETQYF